The 7 T cell receptor beta chains in this list originate from one sample, sequenced in a study of PD-1 blockade in classical Hodgkin lymphoma. Generated by immunoSEQ multiplex PCR, the TCRdb table keeps only in-frame clones and is missing some. This sample has around 44,000 clones; about 85% occur once, and the top ten carry 5% to 6.5%. Every single patient, without exception, relapsed after autologous stem cell transplantation, and brentuximab vedotin exposure varied. The starting material was peripheral blood mononuclear cells (PBMCs), obtained before the second cycle of nivolumab. The origin of the receptors is a human donor with classical Hodgkin lymphoma.

The CDR3 reads CASSSTSGRWGNEQFF. CDR3 nucleotide sequence: TGTGCCAGCAGCTCAACTAGCGGGAGATGGGGCAATGAGCAGTTCTTC. The chain has TRBV28 and TRBJ2-1; 11 nucleotides agree with TRBD2. CDR1 and CDR2 from the germline V gene are MDHEN and SYDVKM. V shed 6 bases, J shed 6 bases, and the junction held 10 bases outside the gene matches. This CDR3 region has 16 residues. Supplemented by reference TRBV28 and TRBJ2-1, the full variable domain reads DVKVTQSSRYLVKRTGEKVFLECVQDMDHENMFWYRQDPGLGLRLIYFSYDVKMKEKGDIPEGYSVSREKKERFSLILESASTNQTSMYLCASSSTSGRWGNEQFFGPGTRLTVL.

The V and J genes are TRBV2 and TRBJ1-1; D is ambiguous. With 6 bases removed from V and 8 bases from J, the gap between germline ends came to 10 bases. There are 11 residues in the CDR3. The germline CDR1 and CDR2 sequences are SNHLY and FYNNEI. CDR3 bases: TGTGCCAGCAGCGTTTACGGGGAAGCTTTCTTT. Its protein is CASSVYGEAFF.

This chain connects TRBV6-5 to TRBJ2-2, with 8 positions matching TRBD1. J gave up 6 bases and V 6 bases, and 6 bases lay outside the gene matches. The CDR3 runs 14 residues. Per the germline V gene, CDR1 is MNHEY and CDR2 is SVGAGI. The CDR3 sequence is CASSLRQGSGELFF. CDR3 DNA sequence: TGTGCCAGCAGCCTCCGACAGGGGTCCGGGGAGCTGTTTTTT.

The chain employs TRBV21-1 and TRBJ2-7. TRBV21-1 is marked as a pseudogene. The CDR3 loop spans 16 amino acids. The CDR3, as DNA: TGTGCCAGCAGCAAAGTATTGGACGGACCCCAATACGAGCAGTACTTC. It specifies CASSKVLDGPQYEQYF.

The chain has TRBV19 and TRBJ1-5; TRBD1 might be the D (6 bases). Germline V gene lookup returns CDR1 LNHDA and CDR2 SQIVND (reference sequence). Trimming pared 3 bases from V and 2 bases from J, leaving 8 bases between. The CDR3 runs 14 residues. The CDR3 loop reads CASSMRQGNQPQHF. CDR3 nucleotides: TGTGCCAGTAGTATGCGACAGGGCAATCAGCCCCAGCATTTT. The variable domain in full, with the rest retrieved from reference TRBV19 and TRBJ1-5, is DGGITQSPKYLFRKEGQNVTLSCEQNLNHDAMYWYRQDPGQGLRLIYYSQIVNDFQKGDIAEGYSVSREKKESFPLTVTSAQKNPTAFYLCASSMRQGNQPQHFGDGTRLSIL.

The chain is built from TRBV6-1 and TRBJ2-7, with D perhaps TRBD1 (6 bases). This CDR3 region has 14 residues. Germline values: CDR1 MNHNS, CDR2 SASEGT. V gave up 5 bases and J gave up 0 bases, with 11 bases separating them. The DNA for the CDR3 is TGTGCCAGCAGTTCGGGCAGGGGCTCCTACGAGCAGTACTTC. It yields the protein CASSSGRGSYEQYF.

The chain recombines TRBV6-1 with TRBJ2-7; D is possibly TRBD1 (5 bases). V was shortened by 2 bases and J by 2 bases, with 10 bases between the two germline ends. CDR3 size: 14 residues. Germline V gene sequence: CDR1 MNHNS, CDR2 SASEGT. The CDR3 here is CASSENEGAYEQYF. The CDR3 DNA sequence: TGTGCCAGCAGTGAAAATGAAGGGGCCTACGAGCAGTACTTC.